Listed below are T cell receptor beta chains from one sample, sequenced in a study of brain T cells in children with intractable seizures. The assay was immunoSEQ multiplex PCR, and TCRdb's table has in-frame clones only and misses some. Of tens of thousands of clones listed, around 94% are singletons. This specimen was peripheral blood, taken at surgery. The receptors come from a boy younger than 18 with focal cortical dysplasia and intractable seizures. CDR3s include the opening cysteine and the closing phenylalanine or tryptophan. Each record gives: V gene, J gene, CDR3 protein.

>TRBV6-5|TRBJ2-5
CASSFGQAGETQYF
>TRBV4-1|TRBJ1-1
CASSQEVPRGTEAFF
>TRBV27|TRBJ2-3
CASSSFSSTDTQYF
>TRBV18|TRBJ2-7
CASSLTGTAKPYF
>TRBV6-2/TRBV6-3|TRBJ2-1
CASSSKEVDEQFF
>TRBV12-3/TRBV12-4|TRBJ1-1
CASSLTVNTEAFF
>TRBV12-5|TRBJ2-5
CASGLGRRQGGETQYF
>TRBV6-5|TRBJ1-2
CASRIQASGYGYTF
>TRBV10-1|TRBJ2-7
CASSEEGDGSYEQYF
>TRBV3-1/TRBV3-2|TRBJ2-5
CASSFWTSGRETQYF
>TRBV4-1|TRBJ1-3
CASSPITATGKNGNTIYF
>TRBV7-9|TRBJ2-1
CASSLDFSLADEQFF
>TRBV2|TRBJ2-2
CASSLIHRNTGELFF
>TRBV28|TRBJ1-2
CASSFSSRQISF
>TRBV5-6|TRBJ2-3
CASSAGTLLTDTQYF
>TRBV23-1|TRBJ2-2
CASSQPQPRQVGELFF
>TRBV2|TRBJ1-1
CAGRGTGVSEAFF
>TRBV14|TRBJ1-4
CASSPGQGPRQF
>TRBV27|TRBJ2-3
CASSGWTSELTDTQYF
>TRBV9|TRBJ2-2
CASSHRETGNTGELFF
>TRBV4-2|TRBJ2-7
CASSPTDSSEQYF
>TRBV5-4|TRBJ2-2
CASSPGAPNTGELFF
>TRBV7-9|TRBJ2-5
CASSLSTGPETQYF
>TRBV2|TRBJ1-6
CASSELYNSPLHF
>TRBV15|TRBJ2-3
CATSSLDRERQYF
>TRBV3-1/TRBV3-2|TRBJ1-4
CASSQLNEKLFF
>TRBV5-1|TRBJ2-1
CASSLPGALYNEQFF
>TRBV4-2|TRBJ2-1
CASSQVFANEQFF
>TRBV6-5|TRBJ2-6
CASSHTSSGANVLTF
>TRBV19|TRBJ2-5
CATTRDQKETQYF
>TRBV27|TRBJ1-4
CASSHGTASNEKLFF
>TRBV13|TRBJ2-1
CASSSGQGLVF
>TRBV24-1|TRBJ2-7
CATSGTSGGSSYEQYF
>TRBV2|TRBJ2-1
CARGTSGRGNEQFF
>TRBV2|TRBJ1-1
CASSVFETLEAFF
>TRBV28|TRBJ2-3
CASSLGTDTQYF
>TRBV27|TRBJ1-5
CASSPSTGGNQPQHF
>TRBV25-1|TRBJ2-3
CASQEGPGGEGTDTQYF
>TRBV7-6|TRBJ2-2
CASSARTGTGPNTGELFF
>TRBV6-2/TRBV6-3|TRBJ1-1
CASSSTEIAEAFF
>TRBV6-5|TRBJ2-5
CASSYAGAVQETQYF
>TRBV13|TRBJ2-3
CASSSFASGSKGDTQYF
>TRBV5-1|TRBJ2-7
CASSPKRAPGGDEQYF
>TRBV6-5|TRBJ2-7
CASTPPVPGPYEQYF
>TRBV14|TRBJ2-5
CASSLARRGRGTQYF
>TRBV19|TRBJ1-2
CASSIVVTGWGYGYTF
>TRBV19|TRBJ1-1
CASTPDRRRGTEAFF
>TRBV7-9|TRBJ1-3
CASSPTGQGRNTIYF
>TRBV19|TRBJ2-1
CASSRTSGRINEQFF
>TRBV5-1|TRBJ1-2
CASSLVGGVTPYYGYTF
>TRBV9|TRBJ1-2
CASSVGDDGYTF